The 3 T cell receptor beta chains below all came from one sample that was sequenced in a study of cytomegalovirus exposure and HLA in healthy donors. This PCR relied on a set of 60 Vbeta primers and 13 Jbeta primers. The protocol was immunoSEQ multiplex PCR, while the TCRdb copy is restricted to in-frame clones and leaves out a portion. This table holds about 91,000 clones. The source material was PBMCs. The receptors were sampled from a woman in her 30s in good health and CMV-seronegative.

This chain connects TRBV19 to TRBJ1-6, with no clear D. The CDR3 runs 14 residues. Trimming cost V 3 bases and J 9 bases, with 12 bases left between them. Germline V CDR1 and CDR2: LNHDA, SQIVND (reference sequence). The CDR3 nucleotides read TGTGCCAGTAGTATTCGAGGTGTGCGTTCACCCCTCCACTTT. Translated, it gives CASSIRGVRSPLHF.

The CDR3 loop reads CASGLTTGANVLTF. The CDR3 DNA is TGTGCCAGCGGGCTAACCACTGGGGCCAACGTCCTGACTTTC. This chain joins TRBV11-2 and TRBJ2-6; D is uncertain. Germline V CDR1 and CDR2: SGHAT, FQNNGV. The CDR3 consists of 14 residues. The germline V and J ends were trimmed by 8 bases and 2 bases, with 10 bases remaining between them.

V usage is TRBV15 and J usage is TRBJ2-1; 12 bases are a match to TRBD2. Germline CDR1 reads LNHNV; CDR2 reads YYDKDF (reference sequence). There are 17 residues in the CDR3. V shed 8 bases and J 5 bases; nucleotides not matched to a gene: 13. Here the CDR3 reads CATLTSGRKVRNNEQFF. The DNA for the CDR3 is TGTGCCACCCTGACTAGCGGGAGAAAAGTAAGAAACAATGAGCAGTTCTTC.